The rows below give T cell receptor beta chains drawn from one sample of a study of PD-L1 blockade in urothelial cancer. Clones were read by immunoSEQ multiplex PCR, and TCRdb kept only the in-frame ones, dropping some. The sample lists roughly 63,000 clones, roughly 80% seen once, with roughly 5% in the top ten. The starting material was PBMCs, obtained around atezolizumab (anti-PD-L1) treatment. The receptors stem from a man between 65 and 79 years old with urothelial cancer. Both conserved end residues are part of each CDR3. Each record gives: J gene, V gene, CDR3 protein.

TRBJ2-6 TRBV28 CASSRWILTQSRANVLTF
TRBJ1-1 TRBV5-1 CASSSGGIGTEAFF
TRBJ2-5 TRBV9 CASSVGGARQETQYF
TRBJ2-1 TRBV2 CASSQLALTLF
TRBJ2-7 TRBV30 CAWTRPDRGHSYEQYF
TRBJ2-7 TRBV5-6 CASSGGQASVYEQYF
TRBJ2-7 TRBV5-1 CASSSLRSSYEQYF
TRBJ2-7 TRBV5-6 CASSLVGGYAHEQYF
TRBJ2-1 TRBV29-1 CSGRIQGDLEQFF
TRBJ2-7 TRBV11-2 CASSPGLGILYEQYF
TRBJ2-7 TRBV6-4 CASRPGQVAYEQYF
TRBJ2-3 TRBV6-5 CASRGGGSADTQYF
TRBJ2-3 TRBV14 CASSLGLAGGPSDTQYF
TRBJ2-3 TRBV18 CASSPNDGGYTQYF
TRBJ2-3 TRBV4-1 CASSHGRLAGGADTQYF
TRBJ2-5 TRBV5-1 CASSLGPGEKGETQYF
TRBJ1-5 TRBV5-8 CASSTKNSRFSNQPQHF
TRBJ2-7 TRBV13 CASSFSAAKESYEQYF
TRBJ1-1 TRBV18 CASSFGSRGTEAFF
TRBJ2-1 TRBV5-1 CASSPPGGGHNEQFF
TRBJ1-1 TRBV25-1 CASRGGLTEAFF
TRBJ2-7 TRBV12-2 CASRSLPTVYEQYF
TRBJ2-3 TRBV6-5 CASGTSGGLTDTQYF
TRBJ1-1 TRBV5-6 CASSLVRAEAFF
TRBJ1-3 TRBV21-1 CASSKDSSTSGNTIYF
TRBJ1-6 TRBV2 CASSVRDMGSPLHF
TRBJ2-3 TRBV11-3 CASSPHGLPSTDTQYF
TRBJ1-5 TRBV19 CASIKDREANQPQHF
TRBJ1-1 TRBV30 CAWSLVETEAFF
TRBJ1-3 TRBV6-1 CASSETGRDTIYF
TRBJ1-1 TRBV11-3 CASSHTTATEAFF
TRBJ1-1 TRBV18 CASSPTGERNTEAFF
TRBJ2-5 TRBV11-2 CASSSLAGQLETQYF
TRBJ1-1 TRBV19 CASSEIGTGRNTEAFF
TRBJ2-7 TRBV5-1 CASSDTSGITEQYF
TRBJ2-5 TRBV9 CASSVGLAEETQYF
TRBJ2-3 TRBV11-3 CASSFPRDRVSDTQYF
TRBJ2-1 TRBV6-5 CASTRGAYNEQFF
TRBJ2-7 TRBV5-4 CASSLGGGYYEQYF
TRBJ2-5 TRBV7-2 CASSTGDSRETQYF
TRBJ2-3 TRBV2 CASRRTGYSDTQYF
TRBJ2-1 TRBV7-3 CASSLAGDNEQFF
TRBJ2-2 TRBV5-6 CASRSRDRGTGELFF
TRBJ2-3 TRBV5-5 CASSLEVTGGTDTQYF
TRBJ2-1 TRBV7-2 CASSPSGSLNEQFF
TRBJ2-3 TRBV29-1 CSVSTSGSRTDTQYF
TRBJ2-1 TRBV5-1 CASSPGTSGSSYNEQFF
TRBJ1-1 TRBV11-2 CASSLGWSGEGLNTEAFF
TRBJ2-7 TRBV5-1 CASSLAGGLEYF
TRBJ1-2 TRBV4-2 CASSQATGGLFNYGYTF